This T cell receptor beta chain was recovered during a study of T cells after yellow fever vaccination (dated by TCRdb to about 2019). Context from the whole study: Staining for CD3, CD45RA, CCR7 and CD95 was used to sort memory subsets (EM, EMRA, CM and Tscm) on a BD FACS Aria III. The SMART-Seq v4 Ultra Low Input RNA kit was used to prepare libraries from fractions with low cell numbers. Memory subsets were sorted on days 0, 15 and 45 and at 18 months following primary vaccination, and on days 0, 15 and 45 following the 30-year booster. Blood was collected at multiple timepoints before and after primary and secondary immunization, and bulk PBMC replicates and cell subsets were isolated. Two healthy male donors, one aged 18 to 29 and one aged 30 to 40 years, were included in the cohort. To follow T-cell clones before and after both primary and booster YFV17D yellow fever vaccination, bulk TCR alpha and beta repertoires underwent longitudinal sequencing.

The intended sense of this specimen's treatment or condition label: live attenuated yellow fever vaccine strain. A standard Ficoll-Paque protocol was used to isolate PBMCs from peripheral blood. The RNeasy Micro Kit was used to extract RNA from sorted memory subsets. Here is what the overall study found, with its caveats: After the booster, most clones that had expanded after primary vaccination were detected again (roughly 96% of CD4 and under 90% of CD8), suggesting broad maintenance of memory. Computational filtering was required because FACS-sorted repertoires could contain abundant contaminating clonotypes from the bulk population. The study included only a couple of donors, which limits how far the findings can be generalized. Compared with the primary T-cell response, the secondary T-cell response was faster but weaker, reaching its peak on day 5 rather than on day 15. On day 0, almost all vaccine-responding clonotypes were found to be below detection in the sorted memory subsets. A small share of clonotypes occurred in both CD4 and CD8 compartments, likely arising from convergent recombination.

TCR cDNA was made using 5'RACE template switching, a step that added a universal primer site and unique molecular identifiers. Priming of cDNA synthesis was performed from both the TCR alpha and TCR beta constant segments. Libraries were amplified in two PCR steps, with sample barcodes and sequencing adapters added in the second step. Libraries were sequenced on Illumina HiSeq 2500 (2x100 bp) or NovaSeq (2x150 bp). On the study's bioinformatics: Reads were demultiplexed and collapsed into UMI consensus sequences with MIGEC, and V(D)J alignment was performed with MiXCR. Clonotypes responding to the vaccine were identified with edgeR on replicate PBMC samples, with the criteria of FDR below 0.01 and a log2 fold change above 5 up to day 15. CD4 or CD8 identity was assigned to each bulk clonotype according to whether the clonotype was present at higher abundance in the sequenced CD4 repertoire or the sequenced CD8 repertoire. To estimate the distribution of each clone across memory phenotypes, clonotype frequencies in memory subsets were weighted by FACS-sorted cell numbers. TCRdb trimmed the raw reads at Q25, called clones with MiXCR and kept productive beta chains. Rows are combined by CDR3 protein, so each entry shows the most common genes and DNA. TCRdb's processing, not the study's, gives the V and J calls here. This sample comprises about 42,000 distinct CDR3 sequences, 6% to 7% of them detected only once. Over 9.5% of the sample is in the top ten clones.

The CDR3 holds 16 amino acids from the cysteine to the phenylalanine. The kept DNA is CDR3 alone, 48 bases in frame from the first base. From V the trimming removes 5 bases and from J it removes 2 bases, while the gene matches leave 11 bases of the junction unaccounted for. CDR1 DFQATT and CDR2 SNEGSKA were looked up in the germline V gene (reference sequence). As to this clonotype: Per-nucleotide qualities are absent, and no much larger clonotype sits a single base away.

The chain was built from TRBV20-1 and TRBJ2-1, with 8 central nucleotides matching TRBD2. The sequencing here drew on PBMCs, either bulk or a sorted T-cell subset (CD4+, CD8+, memory, or dextramer-sorted; not recorded which), taken 45 days after the yellow fever booster vaccination. The TCR originated in a man in his thirties or forties who received the YFV17D yellow fever vaccine. The DNA sequence is given as TGCAGTGCTTCCACCACCGGGAGGGCGACCTACAATGAGCAGTTCTTC. This translates into CSASTTGRATYNEQFF.